The clone carrying this T cell receptor beta chain was recorded at least ten times. The source material, RNA transcripts, was used to amplify TCR beta CDR3 regions. Researchers ran a first-round RT-PCR on the TCR CDR3 using the HTBI primer set. A single record per CDR3 protein comes from TCRdb applying MiXCR to the multiplex PCR reads. The table includes about 720,000 distinct CDR3 sequences, around 20% detected once. The sample comes from a study of T cells in Graves' hyperthyroidism and ophthalmopathy. About the study: Blood from the periphery was taken at initial diagnosis, before any treatment.

Trimming took off 6 bases at V and 5 bases at J, with 16 bases between the two ends. CDR3 length: 14 residues. The TCR sequence derives from a woman in her forties or fifties with Graves' hyperthyroidism that later progressed to Graves' ophthalmopathy. Sequencing input: blood. The rearrangement links TRBV12-3 or TRBV12-4 to TRBJ2-5, with D possibly matching TRBD1 (6 bases). The CDR3 region has the DNA TGTGCCAGCAGCTCATTGGGGGCCTGGGAGACCCAGTACTTC. Translated, it gives CASSSLGAWETQYF.